These T cell receptor beta chains were read from a single sample in a study of blood T cell repertoires in COVID-19. The method was immunoSEQ multiplex PCR; TCRdb's version includes in-frame clones alone and lacks a portion of them. The sample carries roughly 330,000 clones, about 87% recorded once. Sequenced sample: PBMCs or T cells enriched from blood (not recorded which). These receptors all stem from a woman younger than 45 who had recovered from COVID-19. Both conserved end residues are part of each CDR3. The D gene is left open where the match is weak. Clone size is not always given. Where it is, it says once, few, many or a class for expanded clones.

V	size	J	D	DNA	CDR3
TRBV5-1	once	TRBJ1-6	NA	TGCGCCAGCAGCTTGGAACAGAATAATTCACCCCTCCACTTT	CASSLEQNNSPLHF
TRBV5-1	NA	TRBJ2-2	TRBD2	TGCGCCAGCAGCCTGATAGCGGGGTCGAACACCGGGGAGCTGTTTTTT	CASSLIAGSNTGELFF
TRBV4-1	NA	TRBJ2-4	NA	TGCGCCAGCAGCCAAGACGTTAGGAGGGGCTGGAACATTCAGTACTTC	CASSQDVRRGWNIQYF
TRBV5-1	NA	TRBJ2-7	TRBD1	TGCGCCAGCAGCTTGGGGTCAGGGACAGACGAGCAGTACTTC	CASSLGSGTDEQYF
TRBV7-6	NA	TRBJ2-3	NA	TGTGCCAGCAGCTCCCCGGACAGTGCAGATACGCAGTATTTT	CASSSPDSADTQYF
TRBV3-1/TRBV3-2	NA	TRBJ2-5	TRBD2	TGTGCCAGCAGCCAAGATACCCCCTTACTAGCGGGGGTAAAGACCCAGTACTTC	CASSQDTPLLAGVKTQYF
TRBV27	NA	TRBJ1-5	NA	TGTGCCAGCAGTTTATCGTTCGGGGTACGTTGGCCCCAGCATTTT	CASSLSFGVRWPQHF
TRBV9	NA	TRBJ1-2	NA	TGTGCCAGCAGCGTAGGAGGGGGTGAGATTTATGGCTACACCTTC	CASSVGGGEIYGYTF
TRBV4-3	NA	TRBJ1-2	TRBD1	TGCGCCAGCAGCCAAGATATGGGGACAGAGTATGGCTACACCTTC	CASSQDMGTEYGYTF
TRBV19	NA	TRBJ2-7	NA	TGTGCCAGTAGTAGGTTGGGGGGAGCCTACGAGCAGTACTTC	CASSRLGGAYEQYF
TRBV27	NA	TRBJ1-1	NA	TGTGCCACCAGCAGCGTCAGGGGCACTGAAGCTTTCTTT	CATSSVRGTEAFF
TRBV13	NA	TRBJ1-1	NA	TGTGCCAGCAGCTCAGGGCGGCACACTGAAGCTTTCTTT	CASSSGRHTEAFF
TRBV9	NA	TRBJ2-2	NA	TGTGCCAGCAGCGTAGGTTTAAGGGGGTACACCGGGGAGCTGTTTTTT	CASSVGLRGYTGELFF
TRBV4-1	NA	TRBJ2-2	TRBD2	TGCGCCAGCAGCCAAGATTGGTCTAGCGGGGGGCCGAACACCGGGGAGCTGTTTTTT	CASSQDWSSGGPNTGELFF
TRBV12-3/TRBV12-4	NA	TRBJ2-3	TRBD1	TGTGCCAGCAGTTCAGGGACAGGGACGCAGTATTTT	CASSSGTGTQYF
TRBV15	NA	TRBJ2-1	NA	TGTGCCACCAGGTTAGGAGGGCCCTCCTACAATGAGCAGTTCTTC	CATRLGGPSYNEQFF
TRBV27	NA	TRBJ2-1	NA	TGTGCCAGCCTTAGAATAACGGGGGGCCACAATGAGCAGTTCTTC	CASLRITGGHNEQFF
TRBV11-3	NA	TRBJ1-6	TRBD1	TGTGCCAGCAGCCACGGACAGGTTAATTCACCCCTCCACTTT	CASSHGQVNSPLHF
TRBV4-1	NA	TRBJ1-3	NA	TGCGCCAGCAGCCAATCGACCGGACCGACAGTCAACACCATATATTTT	CASSQSTGPTVNTIYF
TRBV3-1/TRBV3-2	NA	TRBJ2-3	NA	TGTGCCAGCAGCCCGAAGACAGGTTGGGACACAGATACGCAGTATTTT	CASSPKTGWDTDTQYF
TRBV6-5	NA	TRBJ2-2	NA	TGTGCCAGCAGTCCTGGATCGACTAGCACCGGGGAGCTGTTTTTT	CASSPGSTSTGELFF
TRBV19	NA	TRBJ1-4	TRBD1	TGTGCCAGTAGCAAGTTCGGACAGGGGGCATCAAAACTGTTTTTT	CASSKFGQGASKLFF
TRBV27	NA	TRBJ2-1	TRBD1	TGTGCCAGCAGTTACCCAGGGGGCTACGGAGAGCAGTTCTTC	CASSYPGGYGEQFF
TRBV19	NA	TRBJ1-3	NA	TGTGCCAGTAGTACCCCTCCCTGGCAGGATGGAAACACCATATATTTT	CASSTPPWQDGNTIYF
TRBV6-5	few	TRBJ2-7	NA	TGTGCCAGCAGTTTGGCCCCGGGACTGGCCTACGAGCAGTACTTC	CASSLAPGLAYEQYF
TRBV9	NA	TRBJ2-2	NA	TGTGCCAGCAGCGTAAATAGGGGAGGCACCGGGGAGCTGTTTTTT	CASSVNRGGTGELFF
TRBV29-1	NA	TRBJ2-2	NA	TGCAGCGTTGACAGGGTGGGTTTAGCCGGCGGGGAGCTGTTTTTT	CSVDRVGLAGGELFF
TRBV24-1	NA	TRBJ2-3	TRBD2	TGTGCCACCAGTGATCCTAGCGGGGGGACCGACACAGATACGCAGTATTTT	CATSDPSGGTDTDTQYF
TRBV5-1	NA	TRBJ1-1	TRBD1	TGCGCCAGCAGCTTTGCAGGGGGCCCCACTGAAGCTTTCTTT	CASSFAGGPTEAFF
TRBV28	few	TRBJ1-2	TRBD1	TGTGCCAGCAGCCCTTGGACAGGGGGAAGCTATGGCTACACCTTC	CASSPWTGGSYGYTF